A selection of T cell receptor beta chains follows, all from one sample in a study of regulatory T cells in long-lasting Graves disease. One entry per CDR3 protein, called by TCRdb with MiXCR from the multiplex PCR reads. The sample yields a few hundred thousand distinct CDR3 sequences, approximately 20% seen once. This specimen was peripheral blood mononuclear cells (PBMCs), taken at new diagnosis, from a patient treated with antithyroid drugs. All receptors come from a female donor with Graves disease. Each CDR3 is given with its conserved first and last residue. D genes are given only for firm matches. A row's size may be missing; if present it is once, few, many or a size class.

>many|TRBV2|TRBJ1-1|.
CASCQVQYTEAFF
TGTGCCAGCTGTCAAGTGCAGTACACTGAAGCTTTCTTT
>many|TRBV2|TRBJ2-5|.
CASNKRDQETQYF
TGTGCCAGCAATAAGCGGGACCAAGAGACCCAGTACTTC
>many|TRBV11-1|TRBJ1-1|.
CASSPRFWTAAAFF
TGTGCCAGCAGCCCAAGGTTTTGGACAGCAGCGGCTTTCTTT
>many|TRBV7-3|TRBJ2-1|TRBD2
CASSLTGSGFQRISYNEQFF
TGTGCCAGCAGCTTAACGGGTAGCGGGTTTCAACGGATCTCCTACAATGAGCAGTTCTTC
>few|TRBV30|TRBJ2-3|.
CAWSGNPTDTQYF
TGTGCCTGGAGCGGGAACCCCACAGATACGCAGTATTTT
>many|TRBV5-1|TRBJ2-3|.
CASSLAVTNGKSDTQYF
TGCGCCAGCAGCTTGGCCGTTACTAACGGGAAATCAGATACGCAGTATTTT
>many|TRBV28|TRBJ2-5|.
CASSLTPGPRGQETQYF
TGTGCCAGCAGTTTAACCCCGGGGCCCAGGGGACAAGAGACCCAGTACTTC
>many|TRBV20-1|TRBJ2-5|.
CSAHRSGTTQETQYF
TGCAGTGCTCATCGTTCCGGGACAACACAAGAGACCCAGTACTTC
>many|TRBV7-9|TRBJ1-6|.
CASRAEFDSPLHF
TGTGCCAGCCGGGCAGAATTTGATTCACCCCTCCACTTT
>few|TRBV7-2|TRBJ1-1|TRBD1
CASSADRGLISAFF
TGTGCCAGCAGCGCCGACAGGGGGCTTATTTCTGCTTTCTTT
>many|TRBV24-1|TRBJ2-1|.
CATSDLRGNEQFF
TGTGCCACCAGTGATTTGCGGGGGAATGAGCAGTTCTTC
>many|TRBV6-1|TRBJ1-2|TRBD1
CASSGQGIAGYTF
TGTGCCAGCAGTGGACAGGGTATAGCCGGCTACACCTTC
>many|TRBV30|TRBJ1-5|.
CAWSSAGPYQPQHF
TGTGCCTGGAGTTCCGCCGGGCCTTATCAGCCCCAGCATTTT
>many|TRBV11-2|TRBJ1-6|.
CASSLRGYNSPLHF
TGTGCCAGCAGCTTAAGGGGTTATAATTCACCCCTCCACTTT
>many|TRBV20-1|TRBJ2-3|TRBD2
CSALGLAEGADTQYF
TGCAGTGCTCTCGGACTAGCTGAGGGGGCAGATACGCAGTATTTT
>.|TRBV11-2|TRBJ1-1|.
CASSLLTVNTEAFF
TGTGCCAGCAGCTTACTGACAGTGAACACTGAAGCTTTCTTT
>many|TRBV5-8|TRBJ2-5|TRBD1
CASSFRDRQETQYF
TGTGCCAGCAGCTTCCGGGACAGGCAAGAGACCCAGTACTTC
>.|TRBV9|TRBJ2-1|TRBD2
CASSVEGTSGRAGGMKQFF
TGTGCCAGCAGCGTAGAGGGGACTAGCGGGAGGGCCGGGGGAATGAAGCAGTTCTTC
>.|TRBV5-4|TRBJ1-2|TRBD1
CASSFVQQGNYGYTF
TGTGCCAGCAGCTTTGTTCAACAGGGGAACTATGGCTACACCTTC
>.|TRBV30|TRBJ1-4|.
CAWSQGRNEKLFF
TGTGCCTGGAGTCAGGGCCGGAATGAAAAACTGTTTTTT
>many|TRBV11-3|TRBJ1-1|.
CASSPPRGLLNTEAFF
TGTGCCAGCAGCCCCCCCCGGGGACTCCTGAACACTGAAGCTTTCTTT
>many|TRBV7-9|TRBJ1-5|.
CASSPQGDQPQHF
TGTGCCAGCAGCCCCCAGGGAGATCAGCCCCAGCATTTT
>few|TRBV7-6|TRBJ2-1|TRBD2
CASSLYPVLARRDNEQFF
TGTGCCAGCAGCCTATACCCCGTACTAGCGAGAAGAGACAATGAGCAGTTCTTC
>many|TRBV20-1|TRBJ2-7|.
CSARDYGGTGNYEQYF
TGCAGTGCTAGAGATTACGGAGGGACGGGAAACTACGAGCAGTACTTC
>few|TRBV6-2/TRBV6-3|TRBJ1-2|TRBD1
CASRWETGLGGYTF
TGTGCCAGCAGATGGGAGACAGGGCTAGGAGGCTACACCTTC
>few|TRBV18|TRBJ2-5|TRBD1
CASPPQPGQQETQYF
TGTGCCAGCCCACCACAACCGGGACAGCAAGAGACCCAGTACTTC
>many|TRBV6-1|TRBJ1-4|.
CASSEDGRVVEKLFF
TGTGCCAGCAGTGAAGACGGCAGGGTGGTCGAAAAACTGTTTTTT
>.|TRBV7-8|TRBJ2-7|.
CASSMRTEPGPYEQYF
TGTGCCAGCAGCATGCGGACGGAGCCAGGACCCTACGAGCAGTACTTC
>many|TRBV28|TRBJ2-7|.
CASTLPGHEQYF
TGTGCCAGCACCCTGCCGGGACACGAGCAGTACTTC
>many|TRBV6-1|TRBJ2-2|TRBD2
CASSQLAGDSGELFF
TGTGCCAGCAGCCAACTAGCGGGAGACTCCGGGGAGCTGTTTTTT
>many|TRBV12-3/TRBV12-4|TRBJ2-7|TRBD2
CASSPTRTSGSEQYF
TGTGCCAGCAGTCCCACTAGGACTAGCGGGAGCGAGCAGTACTTC
>many|TRBV12-3/TRBV12-4|TRBJ1-3|.
CASSNQGRDSGNTIYF
TGTGCCAGCAGCAATCAGGGGCGGGACTCTGGAAACACCATATATTTT
>few|TRBV6-5|TRBJ2-4|.
CASSSHSDGKNIQYF
TGTGCCAGCAGTTCCCACTCGGATGGCAAAAACATTCAGTACTTC
>many|TRBV3-1|TRBJ2-2|.
CASSPSYNGELFF
TGTGCCAGCAGCCCGAGTTATAACGGGGAGCTGTTTTTT
>few|TRBV12-3/TRBV12-4|TRBJ2-7|TRBD2
CAIPPGTSGRAGYEQYF
TGTGCCATACCCCCCGGGACTAGCGGGAGGGCCGGGTACGAGCAGTACTTC
>many|TRBV11-2|TRBJ1-5|.
CASSLGSHQPQHF
TGTGCCAGCAGCTTAGGGTCCCATCAGCCCCAGCATTTT
>many|TRBV7-2|TRBJ2-7|.
CASSYHRDEQYF
TGTGCCAGCAGCTACCACAGGGACGAGCAGTACTTC
>many|TRBV29-1|TRBJ1-1|TRBD1
CSGQGALGTEAFF
TGCAGCGGTCAGGGGGCGCTGGGCACTGAAGCTTTCTTT
>many|TRBV29-1|TRBJ1-2|.
CSALGQKGVGYTF
TGCAGCGCGTTGGGGCAGAAAGGGGTTGGCTACACCTTC
>many|TRBV7-2|TRBJ2-7|TRBD2
CASTHGLASYEQYF
TGTGCCAGCACCCATGGACTAGCGTCCTACGAGCAGTACTTC
>many|TRBV2|TRBJ2-7|TRBD2
CASSRPQSGVYEQYF
TGTGCCAGCAGTCGGCCTCAGAGCGGGGTCTACGAGCAGTACTTC
>many|TRBV18|TRBJ2-7|TRBD2
CASSERGVTYEQYF
TGTGCCAGCTCAGAGCGGGGCGTTACATACGAGCAGTACTTC
>many|TRBV2|TRBJ2-7|.
CASSEDTYEQYF
TGTGCCAGCAGTGAGGATACCTACGAGCAGTACTTC
>many|TRBV30|TRBJ2-1|.
CAGRVGVGYNEQFF
TGTGCCGGGAGAGTGGGAGTCGGATACAATGAGCAGTTCTTC
>many|TRBV20-1|TRBJ2-1|.
CSARGLPEGEQFF
TGCAGTGCTAGAGGCTTGCCGGAGGGCGAGCAGTTCTTC
>many|TRBV5-6|TRBJ2-1|TRBD2
CASSLSGTSGYNEQFF
TGTGCCAGCAGCTTATCCGGGACTAGCGGATACAATGAGCAGTTCTTC